These 27 T cell receptor beta chains came from one sample sequenced in a study of technical replicates of blood from a few donors. Profiled with immunoSEQ multiplex PCR; TCRdb holds only in-frame clones, not every one. The data show about 100,000 clones, approximately 96% seen once. The sample taken for sequencing was T cells isolated from PBMCs. The receptors derive from a human donor in good health.

The J gene is TRBJ2-2, the V gene TRBV9; D might be TRBD2 (7 bases). Per germline, CDR1 SGDLS and CDR2 YYNGEE. The CDR3 extends over 15 amino acids. With 0 bases removed from V and 4 bases from J, the gap between germline ends came to 10 bases. In DNA, the CDR3 is TGTGCCAGCAGCGTAGAGGGGGGGTTCACCGGGGAGCTGTTTTTT. Translated: CASSVEGGFTGELFF.

J is TRBJ1-1 and V is TRBV4-1; a possible D gene is TRBD1 (5 bases). CDR3 size: 14 residues. CDR1 and CDR2 from the germline V gene are MGHRA and YSYEKL. Trimming took off 4 bases at V and 5 bases at J, with 14 bases between the two ends. The CDR3 here is CASSPSIDRTEAFF. CDR3 sequence (DNA): TGCGCCAGCAGCCCCTCTATCGACAGAACTGAAGCTTTCTTT.

This chain uses TRBV27 with TRBJ2-7, with D uncertain. CDR3 size: 13 residues. Germline V lookup: CDR1 MNHEY, CDR2 SMNVEV (reference sequence). The V and J ends lost 2 bases and 2 bases respectively, with 7 bases between them. CDR3 bases: TGTGCCAGCAGTTTAAGCGTTACCTACGAGCAGTACTTC. Residues: CASSLSVTYEQYF.

The J gene is TRBJ1-1, the V gene TRBV4-1; D is perhaps TRBD1 (5 bases). Germline values: CDR1 MGHRA, CDR2 YSYEKL. Trimming stripped 4 bases from V and 0 bases from J, with 12 bases between. This CDR3 region has 15 residues. The chain's CDR3 is CASSRSTVMNTEAFF. DNA of the CDR3: TGCGCCAGCAGCCGGTCGACAGTAATGAACACTGAAGCTTTCTTT.

This clone was observed once. The chain links TRBV10-3 to TRBJ2-1; 15 bases match TRBD2. Looked up from germline, CDR1 is ENHRY and CDR2 is SYGVKD. There are 17 residues in the CDR3. V lost 4 bases, J lost 10 bases, and 11 bases stayed unmatched. In nucleotides, the CDR3 is TGTGCCATCAGTGCGGGACTAGCGGGAGGTTTACTGCCAGAGCAGTTCTTC. It yields the protein CAISAGLAGGLLPEQFF.

This chain links TRBV5-1 with TRBJ2-3, with 10 bases that match TRBD2. V trimming: 5 bases; J trimming: 5 bases; junction bases outside the gene matches: 5. The germline V gene encodes CDR1 SGHRS and CDR2 YFSETQ. This CDR3 has 14 residues. The CDR3 sequence: CASSSGRFVDTQYF. In DNA, the CDR3 is TGCGCCAGCAGTAGCGGGAGGTTTGTAGATACGCAGTATTTT.

The genes are TRBV28 and TRBJ2-2, with 9 bases lining up with TRBD1. The CDR3 loop spans 13 amino acids. Germline trimming cut 8 bases from V and 7 bases from J; bases unmatched to any gene: 5. Germline V gene lookup returns CDR1 MDHEN and CDR2 SYDVKM. CDR3 in amino acids: CASLQGAVGELFF. CDR3 DNA sequence: TGTGCCAGCCTACAGGGGGCGGTCGGGGAGCTGTTTTTT. Looking up the rest from reference TRBV28 and TRBJ2-2 gives the full variable domain: DVKVTQSSRYLVKRTGEKVFLECVQDMDHENMFWYRQDPGLGLRLIYFSYDVKMKEKGDIPEGYSVSREKKERFSLILESASTNQTSMYLCASLQGAVGELFFGEGSRLTVL.

This clone appeared once. This rearrangement joins TRBV4-1 to TRBJ2-2, with 13 nucleotides matching TRBD2. Germline V gene lookup returns CDR1 MGHRA and CDR2 YSYEKL. The CDR3 runs to 20 residues. The ends lost 4 bases at V and 0 bases at J; junction bases unmatched: 11. CDR3 loop: CASSLRYGLAGAANTGELFF. CDR3 nucleotides: TGCGCCAGCAGCCTCCGGTACGGACTAGCGGGAGCCGCGAACACCGGGGAGCTGTTTTTT.

In its sample, this clone was seen once. The rearrangement joins TRBV6-1 to TRBJ2-1; no clear D gene. CDR1 and CDR2 from the germline V gene are MNHNS and SASEGT. V lost 4 bases and J 3 bases, leaving 16 bases between the germline ends. There are 16 residues in the CDR3. The CDR3 nucleotides read TGTGCCAGCAGTGCCCCTAGGAACCAGAACTACAATGAGCAGTTCTTC. Its protein product is CASSAPRNQNYNEQFF.

This chain joins TRBV5-8 and TRBJ1-1; 9 bases are a match to TRBD1. The CDR3 sequence is 15 residues long. In germline, CDR1 is SGHTS, CDR2 YDEGEE. J was trimmed by 4 bases and V by 1 base; bases with no gene match: 5. This CDR3 reads CASSLPTGGLTEAFF. The CDR3, as DNA: TGTGCCAGCAGCTTGCCAACAGGGGGCCTCACTGAAGCTTTCTTT.

V and J are TRBV11-2 and TRBJ2-1; 12 bases match TRBD2. Losses at the gene ends were 6 bases for V and 1 base for J; bases not matched to a gene: 4. The germline V gene encodes CDR1 SGHAT and CDR2 FQNNGV. This CDR3 is 16 amino acids long. CDR3 nucleotide sequence: TGTGCCAGCAGGACTAGCGGGGGATCTTCCTACAATGAGCAGTTCTTC. It translates to CASRTSGGSSYNEQFF.

The V call is TRBV10-3, the J call TRBJ2-1, with TRBD2 identical over 9 bases. Germline V lookup: CDR1 ENHRY, CDR2 SYGVKD. The CDR3 loop spans 18 amino acids. V was pared by 2 bases and J by 0 bases, with 8 bases of the junction left unmatched. The CDR3 DNA is TGTGCCATCAGTGAGCTGGGCCTAGCGGGGAGCTCCTACAATGAGCAGTTCTTC. Translation gives CAISELGLAGSSYNEQFF.

The chain is built from TRBV7-3 and TRBJ2-7; D uncertain. Per the germline V gene, CDR1 is SGHTA and CDR2 is FQGTGA. This CDR3 is built from 14 residues. The V and J ends lost 6 bases and 0 bases respectively, with 12 bases between them. CDR3 region: CASSSLIVSYEQYF. The CDR3 coding sequence is TGTGCCAGCAGTTCCTTGATAGTCTCCTACGAGCAGTACTTC.

This rearrangement joins TRBV28 to TRBJ1-1, with D possibly TRBD1 on 6 matching bases. The germline V gene encodes CDR1 MDHEN and CDR2 SYDVKM. This CDR3 region has 15 residues. V lost 7 bases and J lost 3, with 18 bases in between. CDR3 in amino acids: CASKGRGASDTEAFF. The CDR3 DNA follows: TGTGCCAGCAAGGGCAGGGGCGCGTCGGACACTGAAGCTTTCTTT.

CDR3 in DNA: TGTGCCAGTAGTCGGGGGGTACCTACCTACGAGCAGTACTTC. The encoded protein is CASSRGVPTYEQYF. The chain combines TRBV19 with TRBJ2-7, with 7 bases that match TRBD2. This CDR3 has 14 amino acids. CDR1 and CDR2 (germline): LNHDA, SQIVND (reference sequence). J gave up 2 bases and V 5 bases, and 6 bases lay outside the gene matches.

The chain uses TRBV4-1 and TRBJ2-1; 13 positions match TRBD2. Germline CDR1 and CDR2: MGHRA and YSYEKL. Trimming at V came to 5 bases and at J to 4 bases, leaving 8 bases not matched to a gene. The CDR3 runs 17 residues. CDR3 nucleotide sequence: TGCGCCAGCAGCATCGGAGTACTAGCGGGAGGGTACAATGAGCAGTTCTTC. Protein product: CASSIGVLAGGYNEQFF.

This chain connects TRBV19 to TRBJ1-2; 7 positions match TRBD1. Germline V gene data show CDR1 as LNHDA and CDR2 as SQIVND (reference sequence). V shed 3 bases, J shed 5 bases, and the junction held 9 bases outside the gene matches. This CDR3 spans 15 amino acids. CDR3 nucleotide sequence: TGTGCCAGTAGTATCTCGACAGGGTGGGGATATGGCTACACCTTC. Its protein product is CASSISTGWGYGYTF.

This chain joins TRBV9 and TRBJ2-7; 8 bases fit TRBD2. The trim removed 2 bases at V and 2 bases at J, leaving 3 bases unmatched. Looked up from germline, CDR1 is SGDLS and CDR2 is YYNGEE. This CDR3 has 14 residues. The CDR3 region is CASSVDSGTYEQYF. As DNA, the CDR3 is TGTGCCAGCAGCGTTGATAGCGGGACCTACGAGCAGTACTTC. The whole variable domain, filled in from reference TRBV9 and TRBJ2-7, reads DSGVTQTPKHLITATGQRVTLRCSPRSGDLSVYWYQQSLDQGLQFLIQYYNGEERAKGNILERFSAQQFPDLHSELNLSSLELGDSALYFCASSVDSGTYEQYFGPGTRLTVT.

The V call is TRBV5-6, the J call TRBJ2-7; weak D call: TRBD2 (5 bases). This CDR3 has 14 amino acids. Germline V CDR1 and CDR2: SGHDT, YYEEEE. V was pared by 2 bases and J by 2 bases, with 11 bases between. In DNA, the CDR3 is TGTGCCAGCAGCTTCGGTGGGAGCACCTACGAGCAGTACTTC. Its protein is CASSFGGSTYEQYF.

V usage is TRBV30 and J usage is TRBJ2-3; possible D gene TRBD2, 6 bases. Germline V lookup: CDR1 GTSNPN, CDR2 SVGIG (reference sequence). The CDR3 spans 12 residues. V dropped 4 bases and J dropped 1 base, with 6 bases sitting between them. The CDR3 reads CAWTSGTDTQYF. DNA of the CDR3: TGTGCCTGGACTAGCGGCACAGATACGCAGTATTTT.

The chain has TRBV11-2 and TRBJ2-1; 11 bases agree with TRBD2. The CDR3 has 18 amino acids. V shed 5 bases, J shed 0 bases, and the junction held 9 bases outside the gene matches. Germline values: CDR1 SGHAT, CDR2 FQNNGV. This CDR3 is CASSGTSGGRVSYNEQFF. DNA for the CDR3: TGTGCCAGCAGCGGGACTAGCGGAGGGAGGGTCTCCTACAATGAGCAGTTCTTC.

The V and J genes are TRBV27 and TRBJ1-5; D might be TRBD1 (6 bases). CDR1 and CDR2 from the germline V gene are MNHEY and SMNVEV (reference sequence). V was trimmed by 4 bases and J by 3 bases, leaving 16 bases between them. The CDR3 length is 16 residues. The CDR3 DNA sequence: TGTGCCAGCAGTTCCCTTGGGTCAGGGGTCAATCAGCCCCAGCATTTT. Its protein product is CASSSLGSGVNQPQHF.

About this clone itself: Other DNA sequences in this specimen translate into the identical CDR3. The genes are TRBV5-8 and TRBJ2-3; unclear D gene. Germline V gene data show CDR1 as SGHTS and CDR2 as YDEGEE. Between the trimmed V and J ends, which lost 0 bases and 6 bases, there was a span of 5 bases. The CDR3 spans 12 residues. The CDR3 DNA follows: TGTGCCAGCAGCTTGGTGAGGGATACGCAGTATTTT. This encodes CASSLVRDTQYF.

The chain is built from TRBV28 and TRBJ1-3; possibly TRBD1 for D (6 bases). Trimming removed 7 bases at V and 0 bases at J, with 16 bases between. The CDR3 is made up of 16 amino acids. The germline CDR1 and CDR2 sequences are MDHEN and SYDVKM. This CDR3 is CASNPSRGLSGNTIYF. The CDR3 nucleotides read TGTGCCAGCAACCCGAGCAGGGGCCTCTCTGGAAACACCATATATTTT. The full variable domain, completed using reference TRBV28 and TRBJ1-3, is DVKVTQSSRYLVKRTGEKVFLECVQDMDHENMFWYRQDPGLGLRLIYFSYDVKMKEKGDIPEGYSVSREKKERFSLILESASTNQTSMYLCASNPSRGLSGNTIYFGEGSWLTVV.

This sequence joins TRBV27 and TRBJ2-5; D call uncertain. This CDR3 is built from 13 residues. Germline V gives CDR1 MNHEY, CDR2 SMNVEV (reference sequence). The V gene lost 1 base and the J gene lost 4 bases, with 7 bases spanning the gap. The chain's CDR3 is CASSLWVAETQYF. The CDR3 DNA sequence: TGTGCCAGCAGTTTATGGGTAGCAGAGACCCAGTACTTC.

The gene calls are TRBV6-6 and TRBJ2-2; a possible D gene is TRBD1 (6 bases). The CDR3 is made up of 15 amino acids. The germline CDR1 and CDR2 sequences are MNHNY and SVGAGI (reference sequence). Trimming stripped 6 bases from V and 11 bases from J, with 22 bases between. The CDR3 reads CASRLSVTGTPELFF. The CDR3 DNA follows: TGTGCCAGCAGGTTATCGGTAACAGGGACGCCTGAGCTGTTTTTT.

This CDR3 is CASSLVGRFQPQHF. The CDR3 DNA reads TGTGCCAGCAGCTTAGTGGGCCGGTTTCAGCCCCAGCATTTT. The chain links TRBV7-8 to TRBJ1-5, with D hard to call. Germline loops: CDR1 SGHVS, CDR2 FQNEAQ. The CDR3 extends over 14 amino acids. Trimming took 1 base from V and 6 from J, leaving 10 bases between them. The entire variable domain, with the rest obtained from reference TRBV7-8 and TRBJ1-5, is as follows: GAGVSQSPRYKVAKRGQDVALRCDPISGHVSLFWYQQALGQGPEFLTYFQNEAQLDKSGLPSDRFFAERPEGSVSTLKIQRTQQEDSAVYLCASSLVGRFQPQHFGDGTRLSIL.